This T cell receptor beta chain was recovered during a study of identical twins. This clonotype was detected many times. TCRdb fed the 5' RACE reads into MiXCR, producing one record per CDR3 protein. The sample lists about 470,000 distinct CDR3 sequences; 24% were seen once. This CDR3 contains 15 residues. The V segment lost 5 bases and the J segment 1 base; nucleotides outside the gene matches: 5. This same sample was also taken into another study, of T cells expressing NK-cell markers. Turning to that study: Six or seven donors carried dominant NKG2C+ clonotypes that made up roughly 1.0-7.0% of their CD8+ T cells. Researchers report these clonotypes also headed the CD3+CD56-NKG2C+ fraction in several donors.

Sequences were obtained from CD4+ T cells sorted from blood. This clonotype originated in a woman under 30 in good health. The V and J genes are TRBV12-3 or TRBV12-4 and TRBJ2-7; 10 nucleotides align to TRBD2. The CDR3 region has the DNA TGTGCCAGCAGTCGTACTAGCGGGAAGTCCTACGAGCAGTACTTC. Residues: CASSRTSGKSYEQYF.